The present T cell receptor (beta chain) was sequenced within a study of blood T cell repertoires in COVID-19. Study overall: Italy, Spain and the United States were the sources of the convalescent and acute COVID-19 samples. Sample material is recorded as cDNA or gDNA derived from T cells, B-cell-depleted T cells, or PBMCs.

CDR3 length: 16 residues. In the authors' workflow: Amplified reference gene primers provided the basis for estimating nucleated cell counts. Assay used: immunoSEQ multiplex PCR; TCRdb lists only in-frame clones, some missing. V, J and clone size reflect that table, while D and trimming were determined from the DNA. This table has fewer than 300,000 clones, approximately 87% appearing once. The sample was peripheral blood. The chain couples TRBV21-1 to TRBJ2-3; TRBD2, as called in the table, went unchecked against the DNA. TRBV21-1 is a pseudogene segment. This TCR was sampled from a woman aged 50 to 65 with acute or convalescent COVID-19. DNA of the CDR3: TGTGCCAGCAGCCCCCGACTAGCGAGACTCACAGATACGCAGTATTTT. This encodes CASSPRLARLTDTQYF.